This T cell receptor beta chain was retrieved from a study of cytomegalovirus exposure and HLA in healthy donors. Overall study findings and caveats: Apparent HLA restriction characterized most CMV-associated TCR beta chains in a later analysis. No immune exposure information besides CMV serostatus was available.

This CDR3 spans 15 amino acids. Per the germline V gene, CDR1 is LGHNA and CDR2 is YSLEER. The primer mix had 60 Vbeta and 13 Jbeta primers. TCRdb keeps only in-frame clones here, not all; method: immunoSEQ multiplex PCR. This sample has 200,000 to 250,000 clones, with 82% found just once. Notes on this clone: Its antigen is unknown.

Sequenced material: PBMCs. V usage is TRBV4-3 and J usage is TRBJ2-5, with unresolved D. The end of the DNA aligns better with TRBJ2-7, so the J call may be wrong. This TCR was sampled from a woman in her 40s in good health and CMV-seropositive. The CDR3 reads CASSPSISNSYEQYF. CDR3 coding DNA: TGCGCCAGCAGCCCCTCGATTAGTAACTCCTACGAGCAGTACTTC.